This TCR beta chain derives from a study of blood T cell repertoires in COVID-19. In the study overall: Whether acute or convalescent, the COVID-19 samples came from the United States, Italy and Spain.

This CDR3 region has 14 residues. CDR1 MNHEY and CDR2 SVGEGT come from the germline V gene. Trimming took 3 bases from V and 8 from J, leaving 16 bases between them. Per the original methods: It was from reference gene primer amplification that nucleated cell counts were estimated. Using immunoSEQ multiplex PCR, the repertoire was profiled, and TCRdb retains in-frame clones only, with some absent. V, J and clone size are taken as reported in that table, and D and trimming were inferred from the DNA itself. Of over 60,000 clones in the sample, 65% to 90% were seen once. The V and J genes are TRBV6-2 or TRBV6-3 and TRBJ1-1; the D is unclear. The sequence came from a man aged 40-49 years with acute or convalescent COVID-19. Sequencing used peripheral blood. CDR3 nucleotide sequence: TGTGCCAGCAGTTATGTGGGCAGCCGTACGGAAGCTTTCTTT. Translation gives CASSYVGSRTEAFF.